A single sample is the source of the 20 T cell receptor beta chains below, sequenced in a study of blood T cell repertoires in COVID-19. The table came from immunoSEQ multiplex PCR; TCRdb's copy has only in-frame clones and leaves some out. The sample comprises around 300,000 clones, roughly nine tenths of which are singletons, and 2% to 2.5% rests with the top ten. The specimen was peripheral blood. Receptors originate from a man aged 45 to 65 with acute or convalescent COVID-19.

The chain recombines TRBV7-9 with TRBJ2-4; 7 nucleotides match TRBD1. The V gene end was trimmed by 5 bases and the J gene end by 4 bases; junction bases not matched to a gene: 11. Germline CDR1 SEHNR, CDR2 FQNEAQ (reference sequence). The CDR3 loop spans 16 amino acids. CDR3 protein: CASSMYGQVSKNIQYF. The CDR3 DNA is TGTGCCAGCAGCATGTACGGACAGGTATCGAAAAACATTCAGTACTTC.

This chain joins TRBV7-8 and TRBJ2-1; D perhaps matches TRBD2 (6 bases). Per the germline V gene, CDR1 is SGHVS and CDR2 is FQNEAQ. V was trimmed by 1 base and J by 4 bases, leaving 17 bases between them. The CDR3 has 17 residues. The CDR3 bases are TGTGCCAGCAGCTTAGTCGTACTAGGGGACTTATACAATGAGCAGTTCTTC. This translates into CASSLVVLGDLYNEQFF.

This clone came up once. This chain joins TRBV6-5 and TRBJ2-1, with 9 bases lining up with TRBD2. The V segment lost 0 bases and the J segment 4 bases; nucleotides outside the gene matches: 1. Germline values: CDR1 MNHEY, CDR2 SVGAGI. CDR3 length: 15 residues. CDR3 residues: CASSYSTSGYNEQFF. Written as DNA, the CDR3 is TGTGCCAGCAGTTACTCGACTAGCGGATACAATGAGCAGTTCTTC.

The rearrangement joins TRBV5-4 to TRBJ2-5; 8 bases are a match to TRBD2. CDR1 is SGHNT and CDR2 is YYREEE in the germline V gene (reference sequence). The CDR3 covers 15 residues. With V trimmed by 4 bases and J by 2 bases, 7 bases remained unmatched. The CDR3 loop is CASSGRGAPQETQYF. As DNA, the CDR3 is TGTGCCAGCAGCGGGCGGGGGGCCCCTCAAGAGACCCAGTACTTC.

The rearrangement uses TRBV5-5 and TRBJ2-7, with 11 nucleotides matching TRBD2. There are 15 residues in the CDR3. The V segment lost 3 bases and the J segment 2 bases; nucleotides outside the gene matches: 4. Per germline, CDR1 SGHKS and CDR2 YYEKEE (reference sequence). In DNA form, the CDR3 reads TGTGCCAGCAGCTGGGGGACTAGCGGTGCCTACGAGCAGTACTTC. Its protein product is CASSWGTSGAYEQYF.

V is TRBV4-2 and J is TRBJ1-2; 8 nucleotides match TRBD1. After removal of 2 bases from V and 6 bases from J, the junction contained 5 bases not matched to a gene. The CDR3 runs 14 residues. Germline CDR1 is LGHNA and CDR2 is YNFKEQ. The DNA for the CDR3 is TGTGCCAGCAGCCAATCCGACAGGGGAAATGGCTACACCTTC. Amino acid sequence: CASSQSDRGNGYTF.

The chain recombines TRBV5-5 with TRBJ1-1; tentatively, D is TRBD1 (6 bases). The CDR3 loop spans 14 amino acids. Trimming pared 5 bases from V and 4 bases from J, leaving 15 bases between. CDR1 is SGHKS, CDR2 YYEKEE, per germline (reference sequence). The CDR3 DNA reads as TGTGCCAGCAGGACACCAGGGGACCGCACTGAAGCTTTCTTT. Translated: CASRTPGDRTEAFF.

J is TRBJ1-2 and V is TRBV3-1 (or the pseudogene TRBV3-2); D ambiguous. CDR1 is LGHDT and CDR2 is YNNKEL in the germline V gene (reference sequence). V was pared by 2 bases and J by 6 bases, with 13 bases between. This CDR3 comprises 14 residues. CDR3 in amino acids: CASSQRGVLHGYTF. In DNA form, the CDR3 reads TGTGCCAGCAGCCAACGCGGCGTCCTCCATGGCTACACCTTC.

The rearrangement links TRBV6-5 to TRBJ2-5; TRBD2 matches at 10 bases. CDR1 and CDR2 (germline): MNHEY, SVGAGI. Trimming cost V 6 bases and J 2 bases; bases outside gene matches: 6. This CDR3 is built from 15 residues. As DNA, the CDR3 is TGTGCCAGCAGAAGCGGGGGGGCAAGACAAGAGACCCAGTACTTC. It translates to CASRSGGARQETQYF.

This clone was seen only once. The chain has TRBV29-1 and TRBJ2-2, with D possibly TRBD2 on 5 matching bases. The V gene lost 7 bases and the J gene lost 3 bases, with 12 bases spanning the gap. Germline CDR1 is SQVTM and CDR2 is ANQGSEA. The CDR3 consists of 13 residues. CDR3 region: CSAQRTHTGELFF. CDR3 sequence (DNA): TGCAGCGCCCAAAGGACTCACACCGGGGAGCTGTTTTTT.

The chain uses TRBV7-9 and TRBJ2-1; no firm D call. The V and J ends lost 5 bases and 9 bases respectively, with 11 bases between them. Germline V gene sequence: CDR1 SEHNR, CDR2 FQNEAQ (reference sequence). The CDR3 runs 12 residues. The CDR3 sequence is CASSRVIPEQFF. In DNA form, the CDR3 reads TGTGCCAGCAGCCGGGTTATCCCTGAGCAGTTCTTC.

The V and J genes are TRBV5-6 and TRBJ2-2; a possible D gene is TRBD1 (5 bases). CDR1 and CDR2 from the germline V gene are SGHDT and YYEEEE. The length of the CDR3 is 15 residues. Deletions cut 2 bases from V and 3 bases from J, with 11 bases between. The CDR3 spells CASSLRLGDTGELFF. The CDR3 nucleotides are TGTGCCAGCAGCTTACGTCTAGGGGACACCGGGGAGCTGTTTTTT.

A word on this clone: Other DNA sequences in this specimen translate into the identical CDR3. V usage is TRBV18 and J usage is TRBJ1-5, with D possibly matching TRBD1 (5 bases). This CDR3 is built from 14 residues. Trimming removed 3 bases at V and 4 bases at J, with 10 bases between. CDR1 KGHSH and CDR2 LQKENI come from the germline V gene. CDR3 coding DNA: TGTGCCAGCTCACCGGGGCGGGGGAATCAGCCCCAGCATTTT. Its translation: CASSPGRGNQPQHF. The whole variable domain, remainder taken from reference TRBV18 and TRBJ1-5, is NAGVMQNPRHLVRRRGQEARLRCSPMKGHSHVYWYRQLPEEGLKFMVYLQKENIIDESGMPKERFSAEFPKEGPSILRIQQVVRGDSAAYFCASSPGRGNQPQHFGDGTRLSIL.

This chain joins TRBV21-1 and TRBJ1-2; the D call TRBD1 from the table was never checked on the DNA. TRBV21-1 is a documented pseudogene. There are 17 residues in the CDR3. This CDR3 reads CASSSRDTSEGTGGYTF. CDR3 in DNA: TGTGCCAGCAGCAGCCGGGACACGTCAGAGGGAACCGGTGGCTACACCTTC.

This clone showed up just once. This chain links TRBV5-1 with TRBJ2-1; TRBD1 matches at 8 bases. Germline CDR1 and CDR2: SGHRS and YFSETQ. J lost 4 bases, V lost 0 bases, and 6 bases had no gene match. CDR3 length: 16 residues. This chain's CDR3 is CASSLGAGTGYNEQFF. In DNA, the CDR3 is TGCGCCAGCAGCTTGGGGGCAGGGACAGGTTACAATGAGCAGTTCTTC.

DNA for the CDR3: TGCGCCAGCAGCTTGGAATTACAGGGGGGATCTTCCGGGGAGCTGTTTTTT. Amino acid sequence: CASSLELQGGSSGELFF. The J gene is TRBJ2-2, the V gene TRBV5-1, with TRBD1 matching over 8 bases. The CDR3 totals 17 residues. In germline, CDR1 is SGHRS, CDR2 YFSETQ. The trim removed 0 bases at V and 6 bases at J, leaving 10 bases unmatched.

This clone has just one count. This rearrangement joins TRBV27 to TRBJ2-3; possibly TRBD2 for D (5 bases). CDR3 length: 15 residues. The V gene lost 5 bases and the J gene lost 0 bases, with 12 bases spanning the gap. Per the germline V gene, CDR1 is MNHEY and CDR2 is SMNVEV (reference sequence). The CDR3 coding sequence is TGTGCCAGCAGTCCGAGAGGCGGGAGCACAGATACGCAGTATTTT. Its translation is CASSPRGGSTDTQYF.

This chain uses TRBV5-1 with TRBJ2-7, with D perhaps TRBD2 (5 bases). V lost 1 base and J 6 bases, leaving 11 bases between the germline ends. The CDR3 extends over 13 amino acids. Germline CDR1 SGHRS, CDR2 YFSETQ. The CDR3: CASSLREWSEQYF. The CDR3 bases are TGCGCCAGCAGCTTGAGGGAGTGGTCCGAGCAGTACTTC.

The chain joins TRBV3-1 (or the pseudogene TRBV3-2) to TRBJ2-7, with TRBD1 as a possible D gene (5 bases). Germline loops: CDR1 LGHDT, CDR2 YNNKEL (reference sequence). This CDR3 has 12 residues. Trimming cost V 4 bases and J 7 bases, with 11 bases left between them. CDR3 sequence reads: CASSPPNREQYF. The CDR3 bases are TGTGCCAGCAGCCCTCCGAACAGGGAGCAGTACTTC.

V and J are TRBV27 and TRBJ1-4, with unresolved D. Deletions cut 1 base from V and 3 bases from J, with 12 bases between. The CDR3 spans 16 residues. Germline loops: CDR1 MNHEY, CDR2 SMNVEV (reference sequence). The CDR3 nucleotides read TGTGCCAGCAGTTTATTCCGTACTTCTCCTAATGAAAAACTGTTTTTT. The encoded protein is CASSLFRTSPNEKLFF.